These T cell receptor beta chains were read from a single sample in a study of T cell clones after liver transplantation. Clones were read by immunoSEQ multiplex PCR, and TCRdb kept only the in-frame ones, dropping some. The top ten clones hold 0.6% of a sample with 70,000 to 85,000 clones, roughly 80% of them seen once. This specimen consisted of CD4+ T cells from blood, obtained before liver transplant. The receptors shown here come from a human donor who received a liver transplant. The CDR3 runs from the conserved cysteine through the conserved F or W. The D gene is left open where the match is weak. Rows give clone size only sometimes, using once, few, many, or a class for an expanded clone.

len	v_gene	j_gene	d_gene	abundance	CDR3aa	CDR3nt
17	TRBV19	TRBJ1-2	TRBD1	.	CASSTRQGRIVIRGYTF	TGTGCCAGTAGCACACGACAGGGCCGTATCGTCATTCGTGGCTACACCTTC
14	TRBV5-1	TRBJ2-5	TRBD2	.	CASTQPGGQETQYF	TGCGCCAGCACCCAACCGGGGGGCCAAGAGACCCAGTACTTC
14	TRBV5-1	TRBJ2-6	.	.	CASRWSSGANVLTF	TGCGCCAGCAGATGGAGCTCTGGGGCCAACGTCCTGACTTTC
15	TRBV5-1	TRBJ2-5	TRBD1	.	CASSQGQGPQETQYF	TGCGCCAGCAGCCAGGGACAGGGGCCCCAAGAGACCCAGTACTTC
15	TRBV5-4	TRBJ2-3	TRBD2	.	CASSLVVAGGDTQYF	TGTGCCAGCAGCTTGGTAGTAGCGGGAGGGGATACGCAGTATTTT
13	TRBV7-2	TRBJ2-7	.	.	CASSLSWEDEQYF	TGTGCCAGCAGCTTAAGTTGGGAGGACGAGCAGTACTTC
15	TRBV2	TRBJ1-2	.	.	CASRNDAELTYGYTF	TGTGCCAGCAGAAATGACGCCGAACTCACCTATGGCTACACCTTC
13	TRBV7-2	TRBJ2-4	.	.	CASSLVPENIQYF	TGTGCCAGCAGCTTAGTTCCAGAAAACATTCAGTACTTC
12	TRBV29-1	TRBJ1-1	.	.	CSVAQLNTEAFF	TGCAGCGTTGCCCAGTTGAACACTGAAGCTTTCTTT
16	TRBV5-1	TRBJ2-1	TRBD1	.	CASSLAWTGGYNEQFF	TGCGCCAGCAGCTTGGCCTGGACAGGTGGTTACAATGAGCAGTTCTTC
15	TRBV28	TRBJ1-5	.	.	CASSFSGMESQPQHF	TGTGCCAGCAGTTTCTCAGGGATGGAGAGTCAGCCCCAGCATTTT
14	TRBV6-4	TRBJ2-3	.	.	CASKDTVSTDTQYF	TGTGCCAGCAAGGACACAGTTAGCACAGATACGCAGTATTTT
15	TRBV29-1	TRBJ2-3	TRBD2	medium-sized	CSVVLAGPSTDTQYF	TGCAGCGTCGTTTTAGCGGGGCCCAGCACAGATACGCAGTATTTT
14	TRBV29-1	TRBJ2-3	TRBD1	.	CSTTRDSGTDTQYF	TGCAGCACAACAAGGGACAGCGGAACAGATACGCAGTATTTT
16	TRBV19	TRBJ1-5	TRBD1	.	CASSSVRGLRNQPQHF	TGTGCCAGTAGTTCCGTCAGGGGGCTGCGCAATCAGCCCCAGCATTTT
16	TRBV5-4	TRBJ1-3	.	.	CASSLGGRSSGNTIYF	TGTGCCAGCAGCTTGGGGGGACGAAGCTCTGGAAACACCATATATTTT
15	TRBV27	TRBJ1-2	.	.	CASSSPTTGNYGYTF	TGTGCCAGCAGTTCCCCCACGACAGGAAACTATGGCTACACCTTC
13	TRBV2	TRBJ1-5	.	.	CASNWGKDQPQHF	TGTGCCAGCAATTGGGGGAAAGATCAGCCCCAGCATTTT
16	TRBV7-9	TRBJ2-2	.	.	CASSLMSVLENGELFF	TGTGCCAGCAGCTTGATGAGTGTACTTGAGAACGGGGAGCTGTTTTTT
15	TRBV6-6	TRBJ2-3	TRBD2	.	CASSYPSGSGDTQYF	TGTGCCAGCAGTTACCCTAGCGGGAGTGGAGATACGCAGTATTTT
17	TRBV5-4	TRBJ1-5	.	.	CASSFSSRGGSNQPQHF	TGTGCCAGCAGCTTTTCCTCCAGGGGTGGGAGCAATCAGCCCCAGCATTTT
16	TRBV27	TRBJ2-3	.	.	CASSLSLPGSTDTQYF	TGTGCCAGCAGTTTATCTCTTCCGGGAAGCACAGATACGCAGTATTTT
13	TRBV6-1	TRBJ1-1	.	.	CASSEWSNTEAFF	TGTGCCAGCAGTGAATGGTCGAACACTGAAGCTTTCTTT
13	TRBV9	TRBJ1-1	.	.	CASSVGPNTEAFF	TGTGCCAGCAGCGTAGGCCCGAACACTGAAGCTTTCTTT
14	TRBV15	TRBJ2-1	TRBD2	.	CATSNREGRYEQFF	TGTGCCACCAGCAATCGGGAGGGCCGGTATGAGCAGTTCTTC